Following are 9 T cell receptor beta chains from one sample sequenced in a study of blood T cell repertoires in COVID-19 (dated by TCRdb to 2020 to 2021). Libraries were made using the immunoSEQ multiplex PCR assay. Sourced from immuneACCESS, this table was stored by TCRdb with only in-frame sequences that have V and J called. A share of the clones is absent; for the studies checked, an unresolved V gene accounts for under half, and the remainder has no known explanation. This sample holds about 120,000 clones; around 81% were observed only once. The top ten constitute 2% to 2.5% of the sample. The sequenced material came from peripheral blood. The source of these receptors is a man in his 70s with acute or convalescent COVID-19.

V gene TRBV4-1 combines with J gene TRBJ2-7; a weak D match, TRBD1 (6 bases). V lost 3 bases and J lost 2, with 11 bases in between. CDR1 MGHRA and CDR2 YSYEKL come from the germline V gene. The CDR3 is 14 amino acids. DNA of the CDR3: TGCGCCAGCAGCCATGCAGGGGCGACCTACGAGCAGTACTTC. Translation gives CASSHAGATYEQYF.

The chain joins TRBV4-1 to TRBJ2-4; 9 bases are a match to TRBD1. CDR3 length: 17 residues. V lost 1 base to trimming and J lost 0 bases; unmatched junction nucleotides: 4. Germline CDR1 and CDR2: MGHRA and YSYEKL. CDR3 sequence: CASSQATGGIAKNIQYF. In nucleotides, the CDR3 is TGCGCCAGCAGCCAAGCAACAGGGGGCATAGCCAAAAACATTCAGTACTTC.

The chain carries TRBV18 and TRBJ1-1, with D unresolved. The CDR3 extends over 17 amino acids. The germline CDR1 and CDR2 sequences are KGHSH and LQKENI. Deletions cut 0 bases from V and 2 bases from J, with 16 bases between. As DNA, the CDR3 is TGTGCCAGCTCACCACCGTCAGGAGACTATATCAACACTGAAGCTTTCTTT. It specifies CASSPPSGDYINTEAFF. Full variable domain (missing parts from reference TRBV18 and TRBJ1-1): NAGVMQNPRHLVRRRGQEARLRCSPMKGHSHVYWYRQLPEEGLKFMVYLQKENIIDESGMPKERFSAEFPKEGPSILRIQQVVRGDSAAYFCASSPPSGDYINTEAFFGQGTRLTVV.

With regard to this clone: Sequence at one end of the junction differs from germline and may be a read error. The genes are TRBV7-7 and TRBJ2-5, with TRBD2 matching 7 bases. This CDR3 has 13 residues. Germline V lookup: CDR1 SSHAT, CDR2 FNYEAQ (reference sequence). The CDR3 DNA reads as TGTGCTAGCAGCTTAGAGTGGGGGGGGACCCAGTACTTC. This encodes CASSLEWGGTQYF.

The chain combines TRBV3-1 (or the pseudogene TRBV3-2) with TRBJ2-3; the match to TRBD2 covers 8 bases. From germline, CDR1 is LGHDT and CDR2 YNNKEL (reference sequence). V was clipped by 1 base and J by 6 bases; unmatched bases: 6. The length of the CDR3 is 15 residues. CDR3 DNA sequence: TGTGCCAGCAGCCAAGTTGGTAGCGGGGCTGATACGCAGTATTTT. Translating it yields CASSQVGSGADTQYF.

V is TRBV5-6 and J is TRBJ1-1; a weak D match, TRBD1 (6 bases). This CDR3 is 13 amino acids long. V dropped 4 bases and J dropped 4 bases, with 11 bases sitting between them. The germline gives CDR1 SGHDT, CDR2 YYEEEE. CDR3 sequence reads: CASSLDSFTEAFF. In DNA form, the CDR3 reads TGTGCCAGCAGCCTGGACAGCTTCACTGAAGCTTTCTTT.

The V gene is TRBV11-1, the J gene TRBJ2-7, with 12 bases identical to TRBD2. The CDR3 loop spans 15 amino acids. V shed 3 bases and J 2 bases; nucleotides not matched to a gene: 2. Germline loops: CDR1 SGHAT, CDR2 FQDESV (reference sequence). CDR3 residues: CASSFGLAGTYEQYF. CDR3 DNA: TGTGCCAGCAGCTTTGGACTAGCGGGGACCTACGAGCAGTACTTC.

The CDR3 here is CASSLAGRETQYF. CDR3 in DNA: TGTGCCAGCAGTTTAGCAGGGAGAGAGACCCAGTACTTC. This chain links TRBV12-3 or TRBV12-4 with TRBJ2-5; D may be TRBD2 (5 bases). V lost 0 bases and J lost 4, with 6 bases in between. The CDR3 sequence is 13 residues long.

The V gene is TRBV30, the J gene TRBJ2-5; 7 positions agree with TRBD1. Trimming at V came to 0 bases and at J to 5 bases, leaving 3 bases not matched to a gene. The CDR3 sequence is 13 residues long. Germline values: CDR1 GTSNPN, CDR2 SVGIG (reference sequence). The CDR3: CAWSVRGYETQYF. In DNA form, the CDR3 reads TGTGCCTGGAGTGTCAGGGGGTATGAGACCCAGTACTTC.